These 20 T cell receptor beta chains were all obtained from the same sample, sequenced in a study of somatic mutations in cytotoxic T cells in rheumatoid arthritis. TCRdb's table, derived via immunoSEQ multiplex PCR, lists solely in-frame clones and lacks some. The table lists roughly 18,000 clones, around four fifths of them singletons, with approximately 20% in the top ten. The sequencing input was CD8+ T cells sorted from blood. The receptors derive from a woman between 55 and 75 years old in good health.

The rearrangement links TRBV27 to TRBJ2-2, with D unclear. Germline assignment: CDR1 MNHEY and CDR2 SMNVEV (reference sequence). The CDR3 runs to 14 residues. Between the trimmed V and J ends, which lost 5 bases and 6 bases, there was a span of 13 bases. CDR3 amino acids: CASSEKQVSGELFF. CDR3 DNA sequence: TGTGCCAGCAGTGAAAAGCAGGTCTCCGGGGAGCTGTTTTTT.

In its sample, this clone is medium-sized. The chain carries TRBV6-4 and TRBJ1-5, with 7 bases that match TRBD1. The CDR3 consists of 13 residues. Germline V CDR1 and CDR2: MRHNA, SNTAGT. V dropped 0 bases and J dropped 11; count of bases not matched to a gene: 4. The CDR3 spells CASSDSSQGAQHF. CDR3 coding DNA: TGTGCCAGCAGTGACTCGAGTCAGGGGGCCCAGCATTTT.

The chain is built from TRBV18 and TRBJ2-7; 9 nucleotides agree with TRBD1. This CDR3 is 13 amino acids long. Trimming took 5 bases from V and 7 from J; bases not matched to a gene: 6. In germline, CDR1 is KGHSH, CDR2 LQKENI. CDR3 residues: CASSVGTGREQYF. Written as DNA, the CDR3 is TGTGCCAGCTCAGTCGGGACAGGGAGGGAGCAGTACTTC.

The chain employs TRBV5-1 and TRBJ2-1; 7 bases match TRBD1. CDR1 is SGHRS, CDR2 YFSETQ, per germline. The junction had 5 bases not matched to a gene; V was cut back by 0 bases and J by 2 bases. The CDR3 contains 16 residues. The CDR3 nucleotides read TGCGCCAGCAGCTTGGCCCGGGACAGCCCCTACAATGAGCAGTTCTTC. Protein sequence: CASSLARDSPYNEQFF.

This chain connects TRBV5-5 to TRBJ2-7, with 10 bases aligning to TRBD1. Germline-derived CDR1 and CDR2 are SGHKS and YYEKEE (reference sequence). The V and J ends lost 4 bases and 0 bases, in that order; junction bases with no gene match: 4. This CDR3 region has 15 residues. The CDR3 reads CASSPDRGLSYEQYF. The CDR3 DNA reads as TGTGCCAGCAGCCCCGACAGGGGGCTCTCCTACGAGCAGTACTTC.

In its sample, this clone was seen once. This chain uses TRBV19 with TRBJ2-1, with 12 bases identical to TRBD2. This CDR3 is 16 amino acids long. J lost 0 bases, V lost 5 bases, and 2 bases had no gene match. Per germline, CDR1 LNHDA and CDR2 SQIVND (reference sequence). CDR3 loop: CASSATSGSSYNEQFF. CDR3 nucleotide sequence: TGTGCCAGTAGTGCGACTAGCGGGAGCTCCTACAATGAGCAGTTCTTC.

The chain employs TRBV4-1 and TRBJ2-1; 10 nucleotides align to TRBD1. CDR1 and CDR2 (germline): MGHRA, YSYEKL. After removal of 4 bases from V and 5 bases from J, the junction contained 11 bases not matched to a gene. The CDR3 is 17 amino acids. This CDR3 reads CASSPLTTGGYNNEQFF. CDR3 coding DNA: TGCGCCAGCAGCCCTCTTACGACAGGGGGCTACAACAATGAGCAGTTCTTC.

This clone was found a few times. V gene TRBV7-8 combines with J gene TRBJ2-7, with 11 positions matching TRBD2. The CDR3 is 15 residues long. Germline trimming cut 5 bases from V and 3 bases from J; bases unmatched to any gene: 6. CDR1 SGHVS and CDR2 FQNEAQ come from the germline V gene. The CDR3 DNA follows: TGTGCCAGCAGCGCCGTGACTAGCGGGATCTACGAGCAGTACTTC. This sequence encodes CASSAVTSGIYEQYF.

The gene calls are TRBV5-4 and TRBJ2-7, with 7 bases matching TRBD1. V lost 3 bases, J lost 4 bases, and 1 base stayed unmatched. The CDR3 extends over 12 amino acids. Germline V gene data show CDR1 as SGHNT and CDR2 as YYREEE (reference sequence). The CDR3 is CASSSTGYEQYF. CDR3 coding DNA: TGTGCCAGCAGCTCGACAGGGTACGAGCAGTACTTC. Combining the CDR3 with reference TRBV5-4 and TRBJ2-7 gives the whole variable domain ETGVTQSPTHLIKTRGQQVTLRCSSQSGHNTVSWYQQALGQGPQFIFQYYREEENGRGNFPPRFSGLQFPNYSSELNVNALELDDSALYLCASSSTGYEQYFGPGTRLTVT.

The rearrangement uses TRBV7-9 and TRBJ1-2; possible D gene TRBD1, 5 bases. Looked up from germline, CDR1 is SEHNR and CDR2 is FQNEAQ (reference sequence). The CDR3 loop spans 14 amino acids. V dropped 3 bases and J dropped 7 bases, with 15 bases sitting between them. CDR3 coding DNA: TGTGCCAGCAGCTTTTTAGGCAGGGACCCTGGCTACACCTTC. It is translated as CASSFLGRDPGYTF.

This clone was found once. This sequence joins TRBV6-4 and TRBJ2-1; a weak D match, TRBD1 (6 bases). The V gene's germline CDR1 is MRHNA and CDR2 SNTAGT. The CDR3 extends over 15 amino acids. Trimming stripped 5 bases from V and 4 bases from J, with 15 bases between. CDR3 nucleotides: TGTGCCAGCAGTCCGCGACAGGATTCATACAATGAGCAGTTCTTC. Residues: CASSPRQDSYNEQFF.

This clone was recorded only once. The genes are TRBV27 and TRBJ1-2; a weak D match, TRBD1 (6 bases). Germline CDR1 is MNHEY and CDR2 is SMNVEV (reference sequence). CDR3 length: 15 amino acids. V was shortened by 0 bases and J by 4 bases, with 12 bases between the two germline ends. The CDR3 spells CASSLSVGGGYGYTF. DNA of the CDR3: TGTGCCAGCAGTTTATCTGTAGGGGGAGGCTATGGCTACACCTTC.

V gene TRBV7-9 combines with J gene TRBJ1-4; the match to TRBD1 covers 7 bases. Germline CDR1 and CDR2: SEHNR and FQNEAQ (reference sequence). CDR3 length equals 15 residues. The trim removed 5 bases at V and 7 bases at J, leaving 10 bases unmatched. CDR3 sequence: CASSQSDRASEKLFF. CDR3 nucleotide sequence: TGTGCCAGCAGCCAATCTGACAGGGCCAGTGAAAAACTGTTTTTT.

V and J are TRBV7-9 and TRBJ2-1, with D hard to call. CDR3 size: 15 residues. Trimming shortened V by 3 bases and J by 4 bases, and 13 bases separated the two germline ends. The germline V gene encodes CDR1 SEHNR and CDR2 FQNEAQ (reference sequence). The CDR3 sequence: CASSFSESPYNEQFF. The CDR3 DNA reads TGTGCCAGCAGCTTTTCGGAGTCTCCTTACAATGAGCAGTTCTTC.

This chain links TRBV6-1 with TRBJ2-1; 9 bases map to TRBD1. This CDR3 is 23 amino acids long. Germline V gives CDR1 MNHNS, CDR2 SASEGT. Losses at the gene ends were 0 bases for V and 5 bases for J; bases not matched to a gene: 26. CDR3 sequence: CASSEAQRGRPGGTGMTNNEQFF. DNA of the CDR3: TGTGCCAGCAGTGAAGCGCAGAGGGGTCGTCCGGGCGGGACAGGGATGACGAACAATGAGCAGTTCTTC.

The rearrangement uses TRBV14 and TRBJ1-2; no reliable D call. V gave up 1 base and J gave up 5 bases, with 14 bases separating them. Germline V CDR1 and CDR2: SGHDN, FVKESK. This CDR3 comprises 15 residues. DNA for the CDR3: TGTGCCAGCAGCCAAGGACCGAAATTAAATTATGGCTACACCTTC. It is translated as CASSQGPKLNYGYTF.

The rearrangement links TRBV2 to TRBJ2-7, with D hard to call. Germline values: CDR1 SNHLY, CDR2 FYNNEI. CDR3 length equals 15 residues. Trimming shortened V by 4 bases and J by 3 bases, and 16 bases separated the two germline ends. In DNA form, the CDR3 reads TGTGCCAGCAGTGGGCGGATAAATAATTTCTACGAGCAGTACTTC. Its protein product is CASSGRINNFYEQYF.

This clone has just one count. The chain couples TRBV4-1 to TRBJ2-3, with unresolved D. Germline V gives CDR1 MGHRA, CDR2 YSYEKL. This CDR3 region has 12 residues. V was trimmed by 2 bases and J by 5 bases, leaving 5 bases between them. The CDR3 sequence: CASSQWQDTQYF. The CDR3 nucleotides are TGCGCCAGCAGCCAATGGCAAGATACGCAGTATTTT.

V is TRBV11-2 and J is TRBJ2-7; 11 nucleotides line up with TRBD1. From germline, CDR1 is SGHAT and CDR2 FQNNGV. The CDR3 is 14 residues long. V dropped 3 bases and J dropped 3; count of bases not matched to a gene: 1. The CDR3 DNA follows: TGTGCCAGCAGCTTGGGGACAGGGGGCTACGAGCAGTACTTC. Translating gives CASSLGTGGYEQYF.

This clone was seen more than once but under ten times. The V gene is TRBV29-1, the J gene TRBJ2-7, with D perhaps assigned TRBD1 or TRBD2 (6 bases each). This CDR3 has 11 residues. The V gene's germline CDR1 is SQVTM and CDR2 ANQGSEA. CDR3 region: CSAGGFYEQYF. The CDR3 DNA reads as TGCAGTGCCGGGGGCTTCTACGAGCAGTACTTC.